The clone carrying this T cell receptor (beta chain) has just a few counts. iRepertoire HTBI primers and Arm-PCR of CDR3 regions built TCR beta libraries. Each CDR3 protein gets one entry after TCRdb re-called the multiplex PCR reads with MiXCR. The data show 400,000 to 500,000 distinct CDR3 sequences, over 20% seen once. The CDR3 spans 13 residues. In germline, CDR1 is MNHEY, CDR2 SVGEGT. V was shortened by 2 bases and J by 3 bases, with 4 bases between the two germline ends. The sample comes from a study of regulatory T cells in long-lasting Graves disease. This sample's time point: persistent/refractory GD, antithyroid drugs over 5 years with positive TRAb. The authors made the TCR library using RNA they extracted from PBMCs.

The chain uses TRBV6-2 or TRBV6-3 and TRBJ2-2; D remains ambiguous. The sequence came from a female donor with Graves disease. The input for sequencing was peripheral blood mononuclear cells (PBMCs), taken when the disease was refractory, from a patient treated with antithyroid drugs. CDR3 protein: CASSYDDTGELFF. The DNA for the CDR3 is TGTGCCAGCAGTTACGACGACACCGGGGAGCTGTTTTTT.